This T cell receptor (beta chain) was captured in a study of response to subunit inactivated influenza vaccine. V was trimmed by 4 bases and J by 4 bases, leaving 16 bases between them. Germline assignment: CDR1 MDHEN and CDR2 SYDVKM. CDR3 size: 15 residues. TCRdb processed the RT-PCR reads anew with MiXCR; each CDR3 protein has one entry. The table records more than 550,000 distinct CDR3 sequences, roughly 12% of them present only once. These data were also reused for a study on T cells expressing NK-cell markers. That work states: In generating TCR beta cDNA, 5'RACE template switching with UMIs was used. Seven donors tested HCMV-seropositive and one tested seronegative among the eight sequenced. Leadership of the CD3+CD56-NKG2C+ fraction also belonged to these clonotypes in several donors. Uncertainty persisted over the HCMV specificity of expanded NKG2C+ T cell clones.

Sequenced here: PBMCs from blood, sampled on the day of vaccination. The V gene is TRBV28, the J gene TRBJ2-5; TRBD2 is a possible D gene (6 bases). The TCR comes from a man aged 50 or older who received an inactivated influenza vaccine. In nucleotides, the CDR3 is TGTGCCAGCAGTTCCCCCCAAATACTAGCAGAGACCCAGTACTTC. It yields the protein CASSSPQILAETQYF.